This entry describes one TCR beta chain. There is no known antigen for this receptor. Per-base qualities were not stored, and no clone one base away is much larger. This entry is derived from a study of CD8+ T cells in alopecia areata listed by TCRdb under 2018. Looking at the study overall: Treated patients were enrolled in an open-label pilot trial of oral tofacitinib, 5 to 10 mg twice daily, for moderate-to-severe alopecia areata. The study used high-throughput TCRbeta sequencing to examine T cell clonal expansion in alopecia areata, in both the C3H/HeJ mouse model and human patients. The RNA source kit depended on sample type: the PAXgene miRNA kit for fixed scalp, the miRNeasy kit for PBMCs, and the RNeasy kit for mouse skin. Human TCRbeta sequencing covered scalp tissue and sorted CD4+ and CD8+ peripheral blood T cells from patchy and totalis/universalis alopecia areata patients and healthy controls. Biopsies were taken from tofacitinib-treated patients at baseline and again at 4 and 24 weeks into treatment, and several of those patients also had a later scalp biopsy. Tofacitinib was administered for 6 to 18 months, and 6 months of follow-up off drug were then conducted to assess delayed response and recurrence. TCRbeta CDR3 regions were amplified by immunoSEQ multiplex PCR with 35 Vbeta forward and 13 Jbeta reverse primers. Scalp clonality was compared across normal scalp (n=4), patchy alopecia areata scalp (n=8), and alopecia totalis/universalis scalp (n=8).

Library prep was done by the immunoSEQ multiplex PCR assay. RNA was extracted from all samples and reverse transcribed into cDNA, which served as template for TCR sequencing. First-strand cDNA was synthesized with SuperScript III using a 2:1 mix of oligo-dT and random hexamers. Amplification bias was assessed with a synthetic immune receptor repertoire, and residual bias was removed computationally. On the authors' methods: Raw reads were preprocessed to remove errors, and CDR3 was defined according to IMGT conventions as the region from the conserved cysteine to phenylalanine. Clonality was computed as 1 minus the Shannon entropy, with the entropy normalized by log2 of the number of productive unique TCRs. Whether each scalp clone was CD4 or CD8 was inferred by checking scalp TCRbeta sequences against the CD4 and CD8 repertoires from sorted blood. The table comes from immuneACCESS by way of TCRdb, which keeps in-frame sequences with V and J called. Part of the clones is missing from these tables; in studies checked, under half for an unresolved V gene and the rest for unknown reasons. V and J calls and clone size are copied from that table; D and trimming were computed from the DNA. Counted in this sample were 160,000 or so clones; less than 80% of them appeared once. The ten largest account for roughly an eighth of the sample.

The sample's time point label, in plain terms: baseline before oral tofacitinib. Lesional scalp punch biopsies and peripheral blood were collected from alopecia areata patients. PBMCs were separated by density centrifugation and stained for CD3, CD4 and CD8, after which CD4+ and CD8+ T cells were sorted on a FACSAria. The V end loses 9 bases and the J end loses 5 bases, and a stretch of 10 bases separates them. The CDR3 measures 11 amino acids from cysteine to phenylalanine. The read is trimmed to its CDR3 DNA, 33 bases read in frame from base 1. The germline V gene gives CDR1 as SGDLS and CDR2 as YYNGEE. Overall results and qualifications from the work: Unlike mouse skin, where gammadelta T cells dominate, normal human skin contains resident alphabeta T cells that get sequenced too, which complicates analysis of the scalp TCR repertoire. TCR sequences shared between patients were less clear than in mice, possibly partly because of HLA diversity in the patient population. Lesional scalp, especially in alopecia totalis/universalis, showed higher clonality and more expanded CD8+ clones than normal scalp, suggesting antigenic drive.

The TCR sequence derives from a human donor with alopecia areata. The V and J segments used are TRBV9 and TRBJ2-3, with a tentative D gene TRBD2 over 5 matching bases. Sample: CD8+ T cells sorted from blood, taken at week 0. The nucleotide sequence is TGTGCCACCGGCGGGCGAGATACGCAGTATTTT. This gives the protein CATGGRDTQYF.